Listed here are 16 T cell receptor beta chains from one sample, sequenced in a study of blood T cell repertoires in COVID-19. TCRdb keeps only in-frame clones here, not all; method: immunoSEQ multiplex PCR. Counted here are approximately 490,000 clones, roughly nine tenths occurring once; the ten biggest clones make up 0.7%. The material sequenced was PBMCs or T cells enriched from blood (not recorded which). The source of these receptors is a woman between 18 and 29 years old who had recovered from COVID-19.

This clone was seen more than once but under ten times. The chain employs TRBV18 and TRBJ1-4; D uncertain. The germline V gene encodes CDR1 KGHSH and CDR2 LQKENI. The length of the CDR3 is 15 residues. V was trimmed by 5 bases and J by 2 bases, leaving 12 bases between them. The CDR3 loop is CASSVEGSTNEKLFF. Here the CDR3 DNA reads TGTGCCAGCTCAGTAGAGGGATCCACTAATGAAAAACTGTTTTTT.

The rearrangement uses TRBV6-1 and TRBJ1-6; tentatively, D is TRBD1 (5 bases). V was shortened by 0 bases and J by 11 bases, with 17 bases between the two germline ends. This CDR3 has 16 amino acids. From germline, CDR1 is MNHNS and CDR2 SASEGT. CDR3: CASSEAVGAPKPPLHF. CDR3 coding DNA: TGTGCCAGCAGTGAAGCTGTTGGGGCCCCTAAACCACCCCTCCACTTT.

With regard to this clone: Other DNA sequences in this sample translate to the same CDR3. The chain links TRBV2 to TRBJ1-1; D perhaps matches TRBD1 (5 bases). The CDR3 totals 12 residues. Germline V gene data show CDR1 as SNHLY and CDR2 as FYNNEI. V was clipped by 8 bases and J by 2 bases, with 9 bases between them. The CDR3 nucleotides are TGTGCCAGCCGCGACAGCAACACTGAAGCTTTCTTT. Translated: CASRDSNTEAFF.

This chain connects TRBV5-1 to TRBJ1-1; TRBD1 is a possible D gene (5 bases). The CDR3 has 13 amino acids. Trimming removed 5 bases at V and 4 bases at J, with 12 bases between. Germline values: CDR1 SGHRS, CDR2 YFSETQ. The CDR3 here is CASREGAGTEAFF. The CDR3 bases are TGCGCCAGCAGGGAAGGGGCTGGCACTGAAGCTTTCTTT.

The V and J genes are TRBV6-5 and TRBJ1-5; D is possibly TRBD1 (6 bases). The V and J ends lost 7 bases and 3 bases respectively, with 10 bases between them. The CDR3 is made up of 13 amino acids. CDR1 and CDR2 (germline): MNHEY, SVGAGI. The CDR3 loop reads CASTGQFNQPQHF. The DNA for the CDR3 is TGTGCCAGCACTGGACAGTTCAATCAGCCCCAGCATTTT.

CDR3 sequence reads: CASSQNPGGYEQYF. CDR3 DNA: TGTGCCAGCAGTCAAAACCCGGGGGGCTACGAGCAGTACTTC. This chain uses TRBV7-2 with TRBJ2-7, with 7 positions matching TRBD2. CDR1 and CDR2 (germline): SGHTA, FQGNSA. The CDR3 has 14 amino acids. V gave up 6 bases and J gave up 3 bases; unmatched junction bases: 8.

Details on this clone: The same CDR3 also results from other DNA sequences found in this sample. The chain links TRBV5-1 to TRBJ1-4; 10 bases are a match to TRBD1. V was clipped by 4 bases and J by 6 bases; unmatched bases: 3. This CDR3 has 14 amino acids. CDR1 SGHRS and CDR2 YFSETQ come from the germline V gene. This chain's CDR3 is CASSPGQGDEKLFF. For the CDR3, the DNA is TGCGCCAGCAGCCCTGGACAGGGGGATGAAAAACTGTTTTTT.

The chain combines TRBV11-3 with TRBJ2-5; perhaps TRBD2 as D (7 bases). Germline V CDR1 and CDR2: SGHNT, YENEEA. Trimming took off 5 bases at V and 2 bases at J, with 18 bases between the two ends. The CDR3 runs 16 residues. This CDR3 reads CASSRYLGGGQETQYF. In DNA, the CDR3 is TGTGCCAGCAGCCGTTACCTAGGGGGGGGACAAGAGACCCAGTACTTC.

The chain couples TRBV19 to TRBJ2-7; 7 nucleotides agree with TRBD1. The CDR3 has 14 residues. Germline V gene data show CDR1 as LNHDA and CDR2 as SQIVND (reference sequence). J was trimmed by 3 bases and V by 5 bases; bases with no gene match: 7. CDR3 sequence (DNA): TGTGCCAGTAGTCCCCGGGACAGTCACTACGAGCAGTACTTC. This gives the protein CASSPRDSHYEQYF. Complete variable domain (other parts from reference TRBV19 and TRBJ2-7): DGGITQSPKYLFRKEGQNVTLSCEQNLNHDAMYWYRQDPGQGLRLIYYSQIVNDFQKGDIAEGYSVSREKKESFPLTVTSAQKNPTAFYLCASSPRDSHYEQYFGPGTRLTVT.

The rearrangement uses TRBV2 and TRBJ2-5; 8 positions match TRBD1. V dropped 7 bases and J dropped 4; count of bases not matched to a gene: 11. There are 15 residues in the CDR3. Germline CDR1 and CDR2: SNHLY and FYNNEI. The CDR3 sequence: CASTINDRGGETQYF. The CDR3 DNA follows: TGTGCCAGCACTATTAACGACAGGGGTGGAGAGACCCAGTACTTC.

The table lists this clone with a count of one. The chain links TRBV28 to TRBJ2-1; tentatively, D is TRBD1 (5 bases). Germline CDR1 and CDR2: MDHEN and SYDVKM. V was pared by 5 bases and J by 7 bases, with 15 bases between. The CDR3 spans 14 residues. This CDR3 reads CASSPSVRGNEQFF. The CDR3 coding sequence is TGTGCCAGCAGTCCTAGTGTTAGGGGTAATGAGCAGTTCTTC. Full variable domain (missing parts from reference TRBV28 and TRBJ2-1): DVKVTQSSRYLVKRTGEKVFLECVQDMDHENMFWYRQDPGLGLRLIYFSYDVKMKEKGDIPEGYSVSREKKERFSLILESASTNQTSMYLCASSPSVRGNEQFFGPGTRLTVL.

The chain recombines TRBV9 with TRBJ1-4, with D maybe TRBD1 (5 bases). The CDR3 totals 14 residues. The germline V and J ends were trimmed by 2 bases and 7 bases, with 12 bases remaining between them. Germline V gives CDR1 SGDLS, CDR2 YYNGEE. The CDR3 reads CASSVQGLGEKLFF. DNA for the CDR3: TGTGCCAGCAGCGTCCAGGGTCTGGGTGAAAAACTGTTTTTT. Full variable domain (remainder filled in from reference TRBV9 and TRBJ1-4): DSGVTQTPKHLITATGQRVTLRCSPRSGDLSVYWYQQSLDQGLQFLIQYYNGEERAKGNILERFSAQQFPDLHSELNLSSLELGDSALYFCASSVQGLGEKLFFGSGTQLSVL.

The gene calls are TRBV6-5 and TRBJ2-3, with 9 bases matching TRBD1. CDR3 length: 13 amino acids. Trimming removed 6 bases from V and 3 bases from J; junction bases left unmatched: 1. The germline CDR1 and CDR2 sequences are MNHEY and SVGAGI. This CDR3 reads CASRGQGTDTQYF. The CDR3 DNA follows: TGTGCCAGCAGGGGACAGGGAACAGATACGCAGTATTTT.

The chain links TRBV18 to TRBJ1-2; 9 bases are a match to TRBD1. The CDR3 runs 15 residues. Germline V gene data show CDR1 as KGHSH and CDR2 as LQKENI. After removal of 3 bases from V and 6 bases from J, the junction contained 8 bases not matched to a gene. The CDR3 loop is CASSPVTGQGNGYTF. The CDR3 DNA sequence: TGTGCCAGCTCACCGGTTACGGGACAGGGAAATGGCTACACCTTC.

V is TRBV28 and J is TRBJ1-2, with D perhaps TRBD1 (6 bases). Looked up from germline, CDR1 is MDHEN and CDR2 is SYDVKM. The CDR3 length is 17 residues. Trimming cost V 4 bases and J 7 bases, with 25 bases left between them. CDR3 amino acids: CASSSLTGGGRWTGYTF. DNA of the CDR3: TGTGCCAGCAGTTCTCTGACGGGGGGCGGCCGATGGACTGGCTACACCTTC.

V and J are TRBV29-1 and TRBJ2-4, with TRBD1 as a possible D gene (8 bases). Germline CDR1 SQVTM, CDR2 ANQGSEA. V gave up 6 bases and J gave up 9 bases, with 15 bases separating them. This CDR3 region has 12 residues. Here the CDR3 reads CSVYRGGSIQYF. CDR3 coding DNA: TGCAGCGTGTACAGGGGGGGGAGCATTCAGTACTTC.